These 21 T cell receptor beta chains came from one sample sequenced in a study of T cells in Graves' hyperthyroidism and ophthalmopathy. Amplification yielded TCR beta CDR3 regions, with RNA transcripts as the source. TCR CDR3 regions were first amplified by RT-PCR with HTBI primers. TCRdb called the multiplex PCR reads again in MiXCR, with one record for every CDR3 protein. This sample has approximately 610,000 distinct CDR3 sequences; about 15% occur once, and the top ten carry 4% to 5.5%. Sequencing used blood. The receptors here all came from a woman aged 40 to 50 with Graves' ophthalmopathy.

This clonotype was picked up many times. V gene TRBV19 combines with J gene TRBJ1-2; maybe TRBD1 (5 bases). CDR3 length equals 16 residues. Germline CDR1 reads LNHDA; CDR2 reads SQIVND (reference sequence). The V end was cut by 1 base, the J end by 4 bases, with 16 bases between. CDR3 protein: CASSIAGTLSPYGYTF. The CDR3 DNA reads as TGTGCCAGTAGTATAGCCGGGACCCTTAGCCCCTATGGCTACACCTTC.

This clonotype was seen a handful of times. The chain combines TRBV7-3 with TRBJ1-2; 9 bases are a match to TRBD1. Per the germline V gene, CDR1 is SGHTA and CDR2 is FQGTGA. V dropped 4 bases and J dropped 8; count of bases not matched to a gene: 11. The CDR3 consists of 15 residues. The CDR3 loop is CASSSTPRDREGYTF. CDR3 DNA: TGTGCCAGCAGCTCCACGCCCCGGGACAGGGAAGGCTACACCTTC.

This clonotype showed up many times. The chain has TRBV11-1 and TRBJ2-7; D ambiguous. Germline V gene sequence: CDR1 SGHAT, CDR2 FQDESV (reference sequence). Trimming shortened V by 3 bases and J by 1 base, and 10 bases separated the two germline ends. The CDR3 sequence is 14 residues long. The CDR3 region is CASSFGVGSYEQYF. Here the CDR3 DNA reads TGTGCCAGCAGCTTCGGTGTCGGTTCCTACGAGCAGTACTTC. Complete variable domain (other parts from reference TRBV11-1 and TRBJ2-7): EAEVAQSPRYKITEKSQAVAFWCDPISGHATLYWYRQILGQGPELLVQFQDESVVDDSQLPKDRFSAERLKGVDSTLKIQPAELGDSAMYLCASSFGVGSYEQYFGPGTRLTVT.

This chain connects TRBV10-3 to TRBJ1-2; no clear D. Per the germline V gene, CDR1 is ENHRY and CDR2 is SYGVKD. The CDR3 sequence is 12 residues long. V lost 0 bases and J lost 6, with 5 bases in between. CDR3 protein: CAISESPDGYTF. In nucleotides, the CDR3 is TGTGCCATCAGTGAGTCGCCGGATGGCTACACCTTC.

This clonotype was counted at least ten times. This rearrangement joins TRBV20-1 to TRBJ2-4; TRBD2 might be the D (6 bases). Germline V gene data show CDR1 as DFQATT and CDR2 as SNEGSKA (reference sequence). Trimming stripped 2 bases from V and 1 base from J, with 12 bases between. The CDR3 runs 15 residues. CDR3 amino acids: CSARPRDLAKNIQYF. DNA for the CDR3: TGCAGTGCTAGACCCAGGGACTTGGCCAAAAACATTCAGTACTTC.

This clonotype was found many times. CDR3 bases: TGTGCCAGCAGTACCATCCAAGAGACCCAGTACTTC. It codes for CASSTIQETQYF. The chain has TRBV28 and TRBJ2-5, with D hard to call. The V end was cut by 5 bases, the J end by 1 base, with 5 bases between. CDR3 length equals 12 residues. The V gene's germline CDR1 is MDHEN and CDR2 SYDVKM.

This clonotype was seen ten or more times. The chain has TRBV20-1 and TRBJ1-1; D not resolved. The germline V gene encodes CDR1 DFQATT and CDR2 SNEGSKA (reference sequence). The germline V and J ends were trimmed by 2 bases and 7 bases, with 5 bases remaining between them. The CDR3 has 10 residues. The CDR3 loop reads CSARPFEAFF. CDR3 DNA sequence: TGCAGTGCTAGACCCTTTGAAGCTTTCTTT.

Many counts were recorded for this clonotype. The chain combines TRBV7-6 with TRBJ2-7; the match to TRBD1 covers 8 bases. V was pared by 5 bases and J by 7 bases, with 10 bases of the junction left unmatched. Germline V gene lookup returns CDR1 SGHVS and CDR2 FNYEAQ. This CDR3 is 14 amino acids long. This CDR3 is CASSLDRGISEQYF. CDR3 sequence (DNA): TGTGCCAGCAGCCTAGACAGGGGCATTAGTGAGCAGTACTTC. Based on the CDR3 plus reference TRBV7-6 and TRBJ2-7, the full variable domain is GAGVSQSPRYKVTKRGQDVALRCDPISGHVSLYWYRQALGQGPEFLTYFNYEAQQDKSGLPNDRFSAERPEGSISTLTIQRTEQRDSAMYRCASSLDRGISEQYFGPGTRLTVT.

This clonotype was counted between two and nine times. V is TRBV11-2 and J is TRBJ2-7; weak D call: TRBD1 (6 bases). Trimming removed 5 bases at V and 3 bases at J, with 11 bases between. Per germline, CDR1 SGHAT and CDR2 FQNNGV. This CDR3 region has 13 residues. The CDR3 sequence is CASSTGTNYEQYF. In DNA form, the CDR3 reads TGTGCCAGCAGCACGGGGACAAACTACGAGCAGTACTTC.

This clonotype was counted at least ten times. The rearrangement joins TRBV30 to TRBJ2-7, with TRBD1 identical over 10 bases. Germline values: CDR1 GTSNPN, CDR2 SVGIG (reference sequence). The CDR3 is 13 residues long. V lost 6 bases and J lost 5; bases outside the gene matches: 7. CDR3 in amino acids: CACQGQGYNEQYF. The CDR3 region has the DNA TGTGCCTGCCAGGGACAGGGGTATAACGAGCAGTACTTC.

In this sample, this clonotype turned up many times. The chain couples TRBV20-1 to TRBJ2-1; 9 bases line up with TRBD2. V lost 0 bases and J lost 6; bases outside the gene matches: 3. The CDR3 covers 14 residues. CDR1 and CDR2 (germline): DFQATT, SNEGSKA (reference sequence). CDR3 in amino acids: CSARELAGSNEQFF. CDR3 sequence (DNA): TGCAGTGCTAGAGAGCTAGCGGGAAGCAATGAGCAGTTCTTC.

This clonotype was seen repeatedly, ten times or more. The V and J genes are TRBV27 and TRBJ1-1; D is unclear. The CDR3 consists of 14 residues. The V and J ends lost 0 bases and 1 base respectively, with 6 bases between them. Looked up from germline, CDR1 is MNHEY and CDR2 is SMNVEV (reference sequence). The CDR3 DNA sequence: TGTGCCAGCAGTTTATCGAGGGCGAACACTGAAGCTTTCTTT. Protein: CASSLSRANTEAFF.

This clonotype appeared many times. V is TRBV6-2 or TRBV6-3 and J is TRBJ2-4, with TRBD1 matching over 9 bases. The ends lost 3 bases at V and 1 base at J; junction bases unmatched: 4. Germline values: CDR1 MNHEY, CDR2 SVGEGT. This CDR3 contains 16 residues. The CDR3 nucleotides are TGTGCCAGCAGTTATATCGGGACAGGGGCCAAAAACATTCAGTACTTC. It specifies CASSYIGTGAKNIQYF.

Written as DNA, the CDR3 is TGTGCCAGCCGGGGACCAAAAGAGCCCCAGCATTTT. Translated: CASRGPKEPQHF. This chain joins TRBV6-2 or TRBV6-3 and TRBJ1-5, with a weak D call TRBD1 (5 bases). V gave up 8 bases and J gave up 8 bases, with 13 bases separating them. CDR3 length: 12 residues. Germline V gene data show CDR1 as MNHEY and CDR2 as SVGEGT.

This clonotype was seen ten or more times. V is TRBV20-1 and J is TRBJ1-5; 8 nucleotides align to TRBD1. V dropped 5 bases and J dropped 4; count of bases not matched to a gene: 7. This CDR3 has 14 residues. CDR1 and CDR2 from the germline V gene are DFQATT and SNEGSKA (reference sequence). CDR3 coding DNA: TGCAGTGCTGTCCAGGGGGCTTGGAATCAGCCCCAGCATTTT. Its translation is CSAVQGAWNQPQHF.

This sequence joins TRBV7-8 and TRBJ2-7; possible D gene TRBD1, 5 bases. CDR1 is SGHVS, CDR2 FQNEAQ, per germline. This CDR3 contains 14 residues. Between the trimmed V and J ends, which lost 3 bases and 5 bases, there was a span of 14 bases. CDR3 nucleotides: TGTGCCAGCAGCTTCGGGCAGGGTCAGAACGAGCAGTACTTC. It encodes CASSFGQGQNEQYF. Full variable domain (outside the CDR3, taken from reference TRBV7-8 and TRBJ2-7): GAGVSQSPRYKVAKRGQDVALRCDPISGHVSLFWYQQALGQGPEFLTYFQNEAQLDKSGLPSDRFFAERPEGSVSTLKIQRTQQEDSAVYLCASSFGQGQNEQYFGPGTRLTVT.

V is TRBV28 and J is TRBJ1-1, with unresolved D. The V gene lost 6 bases and the J gene lost 4 bases, with 15 bases spanning the gap. Germline V CDR1 and CDR2: MDHEN, SYDVKM. The CDR3 is 14 residues long. The CDR3 coding sequence is TGTGCCAGCAGCCCCGTAGGGAAGAGCACTGAAGCTTTCTTT. The encoded protein is CASSPVGKSTEAFF.

This clonotype occurred many times. The V call is TRBV30, the J call TRBJ2-2; D unclear. From germline, CDR1 is GTSNPN and CDR2 SVGIG (reference sequence). V lost 0 bases and J 4 bases, leaving 6 bases between the germline ends. This CDR3 contains 13 residues. CDR3 sequence reads: CAWSVLSTGELFF. CDR3 nucleotide sequence: TGTGCCTGGAGTGTACTCAGCACCGGGGAGCTGTTTTTT.

This clonotype was recorded many times. The V and J genes are TRBV12-3 or TRBV12-4 and TRBJ1-2; D might be TRBD1 (6 bases). V lost 5 bases and J 8 bases, leaving 18 bases between the germline ends. This CDR3 spans 14 amino acids. CDR3 in amino acids: CASSTTGHHPGYTF. As DNA, the CDR3 is TGTGCCAGCAGTACCACGGGACACCATCCAGGCTACACCTTC.

There are many counts of this clonotype. The rearrangement joins TRBV28 to TRBJ1-5; D possibly corresponds to TRBD1 (5 bases). Trimming took off 3 bases at V and 1 base at J, with 22 bases between the two ends. The CDR3 is 19 amino acids. In germline, CDR1 is MDHEN, CDR2 SYDVKM. In DNA, the CDR3 is TGTGCCAGCAGTTTGCCCCTCCGGGGCCCAGAGGTCAGCAATCAGCCCCAGCATTTT. This codes for CASSLPLRGPEVSNQPQHF.

This clonotype has at least ten counts. This chain connects TRBV28 to TRBJ2-7; D is perhaps TRBD1 or TRBD2 (5 bases each). Germline V gene lookup returns CDR1 MDHEN and CDR2 SYDVKM. The CDR3 has 17 residues. Trimming cost V 4 bases and J 0 bases, with 19 bases left between them. The CDR3 reads CASSSWADGTTSYEQYF. CDR3 DNA sequence: TGTGCCAGCAGTTCATGGGCGGACGGGACCACCTCCTACGAGCAGTACTTC.